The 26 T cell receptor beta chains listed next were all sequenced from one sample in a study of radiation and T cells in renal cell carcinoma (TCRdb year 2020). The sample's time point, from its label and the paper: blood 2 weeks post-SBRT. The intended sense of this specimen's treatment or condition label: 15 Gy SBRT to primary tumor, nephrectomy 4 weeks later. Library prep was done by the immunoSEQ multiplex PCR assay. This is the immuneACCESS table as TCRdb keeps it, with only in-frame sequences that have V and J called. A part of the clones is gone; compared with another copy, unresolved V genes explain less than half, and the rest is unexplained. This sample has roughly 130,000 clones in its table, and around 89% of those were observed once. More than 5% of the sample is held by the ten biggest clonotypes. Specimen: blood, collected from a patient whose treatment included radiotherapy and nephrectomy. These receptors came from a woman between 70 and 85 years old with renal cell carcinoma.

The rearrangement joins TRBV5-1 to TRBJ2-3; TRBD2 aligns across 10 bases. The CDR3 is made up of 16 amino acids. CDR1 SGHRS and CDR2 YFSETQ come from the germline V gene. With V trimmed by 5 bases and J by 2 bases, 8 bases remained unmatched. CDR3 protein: CASRPSSGGNTDTQYF. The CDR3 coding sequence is TGCGCCAGCAGACCCTCTAGCGGGGGAAACACAGATACGCAGTATTTT.

In DNA, the CDR3 is TGTGCCAGCTCACCACAGAAAGAACTAGTCACAGATACGCAGTATTTT. As protein: CASSPQKELVTDTQYF. This sequence joins TRBV18 and TRBJ2-3; D perhaps matches TRBD2 (5 bases). This CDR3 has 16 amino acids. Germline V lookup: CDR1 KGHSH, CDR2 LQKENI. Trimming removed 1 base from V and 2 bases from J, with 13 bases in between.

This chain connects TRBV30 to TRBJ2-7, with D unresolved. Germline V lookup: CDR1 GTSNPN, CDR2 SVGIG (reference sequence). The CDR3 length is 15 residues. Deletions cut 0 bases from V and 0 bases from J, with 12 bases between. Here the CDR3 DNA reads TGTGCCTGGAGTGTACGACGGGCAGACTCCTACGAGCAGTACTTC. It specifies CAWSVRRADSYEQYF.

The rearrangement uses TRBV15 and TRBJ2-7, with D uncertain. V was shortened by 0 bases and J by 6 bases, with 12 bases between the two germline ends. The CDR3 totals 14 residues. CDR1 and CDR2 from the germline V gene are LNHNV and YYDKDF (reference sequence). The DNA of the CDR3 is TGTGCCACCAGCAGAGATCCCATCAAGCGCGAGCAGTACTTC. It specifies CATSRDPIKREQYF.

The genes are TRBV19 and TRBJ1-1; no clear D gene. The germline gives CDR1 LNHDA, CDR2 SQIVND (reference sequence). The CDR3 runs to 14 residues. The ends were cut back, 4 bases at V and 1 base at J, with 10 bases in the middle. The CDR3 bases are TGTGCCAGTAGTACGGACTTTCAGAACACTGAAGCTTTCTTT. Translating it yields CASSTDFQNTEAFF.

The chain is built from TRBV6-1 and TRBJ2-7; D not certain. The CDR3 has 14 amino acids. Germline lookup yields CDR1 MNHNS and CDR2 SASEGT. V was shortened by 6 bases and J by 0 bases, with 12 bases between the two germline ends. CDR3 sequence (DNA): TGTGCCAGCAGCTTCACTTTGAGCTCCTACGAGCAGTACTTC. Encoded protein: CASSFTLSSYEQYF.

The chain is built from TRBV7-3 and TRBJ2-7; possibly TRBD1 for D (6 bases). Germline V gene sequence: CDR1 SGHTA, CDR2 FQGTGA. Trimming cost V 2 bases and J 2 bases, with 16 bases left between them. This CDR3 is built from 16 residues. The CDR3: CASSLGGNRVPYEQYF. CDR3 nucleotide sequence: TGTGCCAGCAGCTTAGGGGGAAACAGGGTACCCTACGAGCAGTACTTC.

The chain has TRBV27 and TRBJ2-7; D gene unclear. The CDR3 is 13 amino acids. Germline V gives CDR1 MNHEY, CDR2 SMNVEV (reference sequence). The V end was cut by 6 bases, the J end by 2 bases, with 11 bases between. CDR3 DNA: TGTGCCAGCAGCCATCGGGCAACCTACGAGCAGTACTTC. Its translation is CASSHRATYEQYF.

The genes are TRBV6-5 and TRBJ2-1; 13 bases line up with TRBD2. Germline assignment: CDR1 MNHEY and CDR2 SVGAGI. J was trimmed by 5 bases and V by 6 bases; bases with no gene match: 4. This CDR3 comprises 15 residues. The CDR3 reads CASRPTSGGDNEQFF. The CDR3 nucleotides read TGTGCCAGCAGGCCCACTAGCGGGGGGGACAATGAGCAGTTCTTC.

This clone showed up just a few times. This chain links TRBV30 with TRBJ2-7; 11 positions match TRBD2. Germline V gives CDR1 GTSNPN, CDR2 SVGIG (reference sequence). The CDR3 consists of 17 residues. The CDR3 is CAGTIDVGLAGGHEQYF. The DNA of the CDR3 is TGTGCTGGAACAATTGACGTCGGGCTAGCGGGGGGCCACGAGCAGTACTTC.

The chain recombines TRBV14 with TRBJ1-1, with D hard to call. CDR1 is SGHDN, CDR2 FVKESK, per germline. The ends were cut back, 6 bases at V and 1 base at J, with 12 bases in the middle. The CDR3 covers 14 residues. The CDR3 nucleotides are TGTGCCAGCAGGCGGACTGTGCAGAACACTGAAGCTTTCTTT. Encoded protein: CASRRTVQNTEAFF.

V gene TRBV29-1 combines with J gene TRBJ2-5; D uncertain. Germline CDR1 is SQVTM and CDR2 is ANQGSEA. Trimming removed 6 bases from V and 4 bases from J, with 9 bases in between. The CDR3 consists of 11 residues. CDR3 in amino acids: CSVGLAETQYF. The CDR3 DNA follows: TGCAGCGTGGGCCTGGCAGAGACCCAGTACTTC.

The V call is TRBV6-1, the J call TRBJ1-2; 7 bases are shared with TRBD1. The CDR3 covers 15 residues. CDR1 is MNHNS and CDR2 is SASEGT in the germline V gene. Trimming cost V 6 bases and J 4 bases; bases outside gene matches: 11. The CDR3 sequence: CASSLGRGPSYGYTF. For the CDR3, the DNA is TGTGCCAGCAGCCTCGGAAGGGGGCCATCCTATGGCTACACCTTC.

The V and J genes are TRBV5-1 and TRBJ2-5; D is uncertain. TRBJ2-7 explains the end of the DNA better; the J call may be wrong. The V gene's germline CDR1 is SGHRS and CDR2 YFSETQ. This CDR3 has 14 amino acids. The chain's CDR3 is CASSPGQLPYEQYF. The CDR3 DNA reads TGCGCCAGCAGCCCCGGCCAGCTTCCCTACGAGCAGTACTTC.

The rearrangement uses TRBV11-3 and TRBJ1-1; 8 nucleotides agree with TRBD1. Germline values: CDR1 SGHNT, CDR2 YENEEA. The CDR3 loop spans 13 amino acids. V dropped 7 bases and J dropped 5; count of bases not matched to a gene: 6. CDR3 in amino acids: CASNWTGRTEAFF. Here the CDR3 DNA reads TGTGCCAGCAACTGGACAGGGCGGACTGAAGCTTTCTTT.

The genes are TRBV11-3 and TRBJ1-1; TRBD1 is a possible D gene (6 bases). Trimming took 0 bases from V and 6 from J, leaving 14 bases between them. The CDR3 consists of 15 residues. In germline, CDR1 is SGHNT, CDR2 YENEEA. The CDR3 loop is CASSLDLAGAAEAFF. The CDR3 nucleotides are TGTGCCAGCAGCTTAGACCTGGCGGGGGCCGCTGAAGCTTTCTTT.

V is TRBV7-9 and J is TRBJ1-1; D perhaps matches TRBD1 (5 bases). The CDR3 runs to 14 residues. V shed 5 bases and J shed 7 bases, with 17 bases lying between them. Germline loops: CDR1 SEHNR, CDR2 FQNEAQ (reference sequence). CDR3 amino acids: CASSPVAREVEAFF. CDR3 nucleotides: TGTGCCAGCAGCCCAGTTGCCAGGGAGGTTGAAGCTTTCTTT.

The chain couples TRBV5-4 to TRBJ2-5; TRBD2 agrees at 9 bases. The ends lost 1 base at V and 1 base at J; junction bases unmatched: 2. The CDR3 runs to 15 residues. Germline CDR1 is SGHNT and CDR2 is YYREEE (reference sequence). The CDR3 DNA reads TGTGCCAGCAGCTTGACTAGCGGGCCCCAAGAGACCCAGTACTTC. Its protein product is CASSLTSGPQETQYF. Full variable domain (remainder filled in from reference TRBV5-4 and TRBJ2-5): ETGVTQSPTHLIKTRGQQVTLRCSSQSGHNTVSWYQQALGQGPQFIFQYYREEENGRGNFPPRFSGLQFPNYSSELNVNALELDDSALYLCASSLTSGPQETQYFGPGTRLLVL.

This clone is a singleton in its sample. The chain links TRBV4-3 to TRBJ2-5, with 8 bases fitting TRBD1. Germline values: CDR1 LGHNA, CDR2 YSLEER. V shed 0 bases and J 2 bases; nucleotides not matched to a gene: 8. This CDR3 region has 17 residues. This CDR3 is CASSQDDGRGHQETQYF. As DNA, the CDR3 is TGCGCCAGCAGCCAAGACGACGGCAGGGGGCATCAAGAGACCCAGTACTTC.

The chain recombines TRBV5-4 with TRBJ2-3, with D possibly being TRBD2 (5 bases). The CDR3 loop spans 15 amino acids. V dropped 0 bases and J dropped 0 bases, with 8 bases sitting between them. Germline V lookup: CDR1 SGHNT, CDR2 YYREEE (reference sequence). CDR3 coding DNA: TGTGCCAGCAGCTTGGCAGCGGCTAGCACAGATACGCAGTATTTT. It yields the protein CASSLAAASTDTQYF.

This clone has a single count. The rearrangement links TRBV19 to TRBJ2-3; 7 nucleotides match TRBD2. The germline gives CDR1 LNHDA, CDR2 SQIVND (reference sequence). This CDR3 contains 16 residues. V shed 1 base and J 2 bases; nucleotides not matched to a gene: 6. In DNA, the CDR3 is TGTGCCAGTAGTATAGGGCCTAGCGGACCCACAGATACGCAGTATTTT. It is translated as CASSIGPSGPTDTQYF. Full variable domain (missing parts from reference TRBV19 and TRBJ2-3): DGGITQSPKYLFRKEGQNVTLSCEQNLNHDAMYWYRQDPGQGLRLIYYSQIVNDFQKGDIAEGYSVSREKKESFPLTVTSAQKNPTAFYLCASSIGPSGPTDTQYFGPGTRLTVL.

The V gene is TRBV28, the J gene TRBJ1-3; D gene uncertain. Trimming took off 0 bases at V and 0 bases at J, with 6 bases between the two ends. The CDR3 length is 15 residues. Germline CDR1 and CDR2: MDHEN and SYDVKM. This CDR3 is CASSLWASSGNTIYF. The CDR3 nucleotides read TGTGCCAGCAGTTTATGGGCCAGCTCTGGAAACACCATATATTTT.

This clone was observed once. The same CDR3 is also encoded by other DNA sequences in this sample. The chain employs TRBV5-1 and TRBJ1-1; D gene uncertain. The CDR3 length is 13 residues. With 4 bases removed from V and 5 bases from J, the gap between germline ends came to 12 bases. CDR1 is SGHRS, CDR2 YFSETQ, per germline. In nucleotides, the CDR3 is TGCGCCAGCAGCCGAGACAAGAGGACTGAAGCTTTCTTT. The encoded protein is CASSRDKRTEAFF.

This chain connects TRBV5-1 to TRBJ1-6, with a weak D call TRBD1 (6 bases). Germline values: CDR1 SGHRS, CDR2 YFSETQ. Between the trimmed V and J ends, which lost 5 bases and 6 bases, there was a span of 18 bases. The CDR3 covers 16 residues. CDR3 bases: TGCGCCAGCAGTTCGGGGGCGACGGAGACTAATTCACCCCTCCACTTT. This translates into CASSSGATETNSPLHF.

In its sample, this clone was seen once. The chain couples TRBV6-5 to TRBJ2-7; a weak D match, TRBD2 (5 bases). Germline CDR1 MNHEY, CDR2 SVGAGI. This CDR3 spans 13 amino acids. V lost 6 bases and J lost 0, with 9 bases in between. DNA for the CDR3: TGTGCCAGCAGCCCGGGGTTCTCCTACGAGCAGTACTTC. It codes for CASSPGFSYEQYF.

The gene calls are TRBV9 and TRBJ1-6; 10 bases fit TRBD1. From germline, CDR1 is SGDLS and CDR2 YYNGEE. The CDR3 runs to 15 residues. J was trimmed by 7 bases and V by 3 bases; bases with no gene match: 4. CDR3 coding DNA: TGTGCCAGCAGCGGGGACAGGGGATACAATTCACCCCTCCACTTT. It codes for CASSGDRGYNSPLHF.